Presented here are 30 T cell receptor beta chains from one specimen sequenced in a study of blood T cell repertoires in COVID-19. Assay used: immunoSEQ multiplex PCR; TCRdb lists only in-frame clones, some missing. This sample yields under 150,000 clones, of which about 88% are seen a single time; roughly 8.9% belongs to the top ten. Sequenced sample: peripheral blood. The source of these receptors is a woman aged 70 to 79 who had recovered from COVID-19.

This CDR3 is CASSRQGILSNSPLHF. As DNA, the CDR3 is TGTGCCAGCAGTCGGCAGGGTATTCTGAGTAATTCACCCCTCCACTTT. The chain employs TRBV7-2 and TRBJ1-6; maybe TRBD1 (5 bases). Trimming removed 6 bases from V and 6 bases from J, with 18 bases in between. Germline-derived CDR1 and CDR2 are SGHTA and FQGNSA. The CDR3 consists of 16 residues.

The J gene is TRBJ2-5, the V gene TRBV6-6, with 7 bases that match TRBD1. The J segment lost 5 bases and the V segment lost 2 bases, leaving 8 bases of the junction unmatched. The CDR3 loop spans 15 amino acids. Germline V gene lookup returns CDR1 MNHNY and CDR2 SVGAGI (reference sequence). The CDR3 DNA is TGTGCCAGCAGTTACGGGATGATGGGACAGGAGACCCAGTACTTC. This gives the protein CASSYGMMGQETQYF.

V usage is TRBV18 and J usage is TRBJ1-4; 9 bases fit TRBD1. V lost 2 bases to trimming and J lost 4 bases; unmatched junction nucleotides: 5. This CDR3 spans 16 amino acids. CDR1 is KGHSH and CDR2 is LQKENI in the germline V gene. CDR3 loop: CASSPYQDRGNEKLFF. DNA of the CDR3: TGTGCCAGCTCACCATACCAGGACAGGGGTAATGAAAAACTGTTTTTT.

This clone was seen only a few times. The chain joins TRBV3-1 (or the pseudogene TRBV3-2) to TRBJ1-4, with D possibly TRBD1 on 5 matching bases. This CDR3 region has 14 residues. The germline CDR1 and CDR2 sequences are LGHDT and YNNKEL (reference sequence). V lost 2 bases and J 8 bases, leaving 12 bases between the germline ends. The CDR3 coding sequence is TGTGCCAGCAGCCAATGGGGGGTTCAGGAAAAACTGTTTTTT. Translated, it gives CASSQWGVQEKLFF.

The V gene is TRBV7-2, the J gene TRBJ1-1, with D maybe TRBD1 (5 bases). The CDR3 contains 16 residues. Germline CDR1 and CDR2: SGHTA and FQGNSA. Between the trimmed V and J ends, which lost 6 bases and 5 bases, there was a span of 22 bases. For the CDR3, the DNA is TGTGCCAGCAGGCCACGCACCTCACGGGGGGGAACTGAAGCTTTCTTT. It specifies CASRPRTSRGGTEAFF. The full variable domain, with the rest looked up from reference TRBV7-2 and TRBJ1-1, is GAGVSQSPSNKVTEKGKDVELRCDPISGHTALYWYRQSLGQGLEFLIYFQGNSAPDKSGLPSDRFSAERTGGSVSTLTIQRTQQEDSAVYLCASRPRTSRGGTEAFFGQGTRLTVV.

This clone has just one count. The chain recombines TRBV11-2 with TRBJ2-2, with 8 positions matching TRBD1. This CDR3 has 17 residues. V shed 4 bases and J 2 bases; nucleotides not matched to a gene: 9. CDR1 SGHAT and CDR2 FQNNGV come from the germline V gene. CDR3 loop: CASSSPWGQANTGELFF. DNA for the CDR3: TGTGCCAGCAGCTCCCCCTGGGGACAGGCTAACACCGGGGAGCTGTTTTTT.

V is TRBV5-1 and J is TRBJ1-1, with D possibly matching TRBD1 (5 bases). V lost 3 bases and J 4 bases, leaving 19 bases between the germline ends. CDR3 size: 16 residues. Germline V lookup: CDR1 SGHRS, CDR2 YFSETQ. The CDR3 nucleotides read TGCGCCAGCAGCTCTAGATTGGCGGGGCTGAGCACTGAAGCTTTCTTT. It translates to CASSSRLAGLSTEAFF.

The chain joins TRBV7-9 to TRBJ1-1; a weak D match, TRBD1 (5 bases). The germline V and J ends were trimmed by 5 bases and 5 bases, with 21 bases remaining between them. The germline gives CDR1 SEHNR, CDR2 FQNEAQ (reference sequence). The CDR3 runs to 16 residues. The CDR3 loop reads CASSVLIGAGKTEAFF. The CDR3, as DNA: TGTGCCAGCAGCGTGCTGATTGGGGCAGGTAAAACTGAAGCTTTCTTT.

This clone was seen once. The chain carries TRBV28 and TRBJ1-2, with 8 nucleotides matching TRBD1. The CDR3 extends over 16 amino acids. Germline lookup yields CDR1 MDHEN and CDR2 SYDVKM. Losses at the gene ends were 7 bases for V and 0 bases for J; bases not matched to a gene: 10. The CDR3 DNA follows: TGTGCCAGCAATGGACAGGGAACCCTAGCTAACTATGGCTACACCTTC. The encoded protein is CASNGQGTLANYGYTF.

This chain connects TRBV7-3 to TRBJ2-2, with 8 bases that match TRBD1. Germline loops: CDR1 SGHTA, CDR2 FQGTGA. The CDR3 sequence is 17 residues long. The V and J ends lost 5 bases and 4 bases, in that order; junction bases with no gene match: 12. The CDR3 DNA is TGTGCCAGCAGCCCTATGGGGGGACAGGCTTCCACCGGGGAGCTGTTTTTT. It encodes CASSPMGGQASTGELFF.

This chain links TRBV6-5 with TRBJ2-2, with D maybe TRBD1 (6 bases). Germline V gene sequence: CDR1 MNHEY, CDR2 SVGAGI. This CDR3 has 14 residues. Trimming shortened V by 6 bases and J by 8 bases, and 16 bases separated the two germline ends. CDR3 nucleotide sequence: TGTGCCAGCAGGCCCGACAGGTCTTGGGGGGAGCTGTTTTTT. It yields the protein CASRPDRSWGELFF.

The J gene is TRBJ1-2, the V gene TRBV18; 7 nucleotides agree with TRBD1. V was pared by 2 bases and J by 8 bases, with 8 bases of the junction left unmatched. Germline-derived CDR1 and CDR2 are KGHSH and LQKENI. There are 14 residues in the CDR3. The CDR3 reads CASSPGTELRGYTF. The CDR3 DNA follows: TGTGCCAGCTCACCAGGGACAGAGCTTCGGGGCTACACCTTC.

This clone was observed once. The rearrangement joins TRBV28 to TRBJ1-1, with D possibly being TRBD1 (6 bases). Germline-derived CDR1 and CDR2 are MDHEN and SYDVKM. The CDR3 spans 11 residues. Trimming stripped 6 bases from V and 8 bases from J, with 10 bases between. CDR3 amino acids: CASRKGQEAFF. The CDR3 nucleotides are TGTGCCAGCAGAAAGGGACAAGAAGCTTTCTTT. Full variable domain (remainder filled in from reference TRBV28 and TRBJ1-1): DVKVTQSSRYLVKRTGEKVFLECVQDMDHENMFWYRQDPGLGLRLIYFSYDVKMKEKGDIPEGYSVSREKKERFSLILESASTNQTSMYLCASRKGQEAFFGQGTRLTVV.

This chain connects TRBV4-2 to TRBJ2-1; TRBD1 aligns across 8 bases. The trim removed 1 base at V and 1 base at J, leaving 6 bases unmatched. Germline V lookup: CDR1 LGHNA, CDR2 YNFKEQ. The CDR3 has 17 amino acids. The CDR3 loop is CASSQAQGARSYNEQFF. In DNA, the CDR3 is TGTGCCAGCAGCCAAGCCCAGGGGGCTAGGTCCTACAATGAGCAGTTCTTC.

The chain links TRBV7-3 to TRBJ1-2; maybe TRBD1 (5 bases). The germline CDR1 and CDR2 sequences are SGHTA and FQGTGA. The V end lost 5 bases, the J end lost 5 bases, and 18 bases lay between the germline ends. This CDR3 spans 15 amino acids. Here the CDR3 DNA reads TGTGCCAGCAGCCCAATGGGGCGGTCCATTTATGGCTACACCTTC. It encodes CASSPMGRSIYGYTF.

The gene calls are TRBV7-2 and TRBJ2-3; D perhaps matches TRBD2 (6 bases). The CDR3 loop spans 16 amino acids. Looked up from germline, CDR1 is SGHTA and CDR2 is FQGNSA. V dropped 2 bases and J dropped 0 bases, with 12 bases sitting between them. The CDR3 DNA reads TGTGCCAGCAGCTTATTAGCGGTTACTAGCACAGATACGCAGTATTTT. This codes for CASSLLAVTSTDTQYF.

This chain connects TRBV6-5 to TRBJ1-1, with D perhaps TRBD1 (6 bases). Trimming removed 6 bases at V and 1 base at J, with 9 bases between. CDR3 size: 13 residues. The germline V gene encodes CDR1 MNHEY and CDR2 SVGAGI. In DNA form, the CDR3 reads TGTGCCAGCAGCTGGGGACAGAACACTGAAGCTTTCTTT. This translates into CASSWGQNTEAFF.

The rearrangement uses TRBV28 and TRBJ2-7; tentatively, D is TRBD2 (6 bases). The CDR3 is 15 residues long. Per the germline V gene, CDR1 is MDHEN and CDR2 is SYDVKM. V was pared by 8 bases and J by 0 bases, with 17 bases between. CDR3 DNA: TGTGCCAGCGGTCGTCAGCGGGTGTTCTCCTACGAGCAGTACTTC. Encoded protein: CASGRQRVFSYEQYF.

The V and J genes are TRBV11-3 and TRBJ2-1; 8 bases match TRBD1. Germline V gene lookup returns CDR1 SGHNT and CDR2 YENEEA. V lost 2 bases, J lost 8 bases, and 11 bases stayed unmatched. The CDR3 is made up of 16 amino acids. Here the CDR3 reads CASSLQSAGGPHEQFF. The CDR3 region has the DNA TGTGCCAGCAGCTTACAGTCGGCAGGGGGCCCGCATGAGCAGTTCTTC.

The chain recombines TRBV7-9 with TRBJ2-7; D may be TRBD1 (6 bases). The length of the CDR3 is 15 residues. CDR1 is SEHNR and CDR2 is FQNEAQ in the germline V gene (reference sequence). V lost 5 bases and J 1 base, leaving 15 bases between the germline ends. The chain's CDR3 is CASSPTGRGSYEQYF. The DNA for the CDR3 is TGTGCCAGCAGCCCTACAGGGCGAGGTTCCTACGAGCAGTACTTC.

V is TRBV18 and J is TRBJ2-5; D call uncertain. V lost 3 bases and J lost 5, with 7 bases in between. This CDR3 spans 12 amino acids. Looked up from germline, CDR1 is KGHSH and CDR2 is LQKENI. CDR3 nucleotide sequence: TGTGCCAGCTCACCCTCTGCGGAGACCCAGTACTTC. It yields the protein CASSPSAETQYF.

This sequence joins TRBV5-6 and TRBJ1-2; a weak D match, TRBD1 (5 bases). V gave up 5 bases and J gave up 8 bases, with 22 bases separating them. Germline CDR1 reads SGHDT; CDR2 reads YYEEEE. The CDR3 consists of 15 residues. The CDR3 sequence is CASRRESQGAYGYTF. The CDR3 DNA reads TGTGCCAGCAGAAGGGAATCTCAGGGTGCTTACGGCTACACCTTC.

This clone has just one count. The rearrangement links TRBV20-1 to TRBJ2-7, with 11 positions matching TRBD2. Germline lookup yields CDR1 DFQATT and CDR2 SNEGSKA (reference sequence). This CDR3 has 13 amino acids. J was trimmed by 7 bases and V by 3 bases; bases with no gene match: 5. The CDR3 loop is CSASEGLAEEQYF. As DNA, the CDR3 is TGCAGTGCTAGTGAGGGACTAGCGGAAGAGCAGTACTTC.

This chain links TRBV2 with TRBJ2-3; D is unclear. Trimming left V 6 bases short and J 1 base short, with 11 bases between. The CDR3 has 14 amino acids. CDR1 is SNHLY and CDR2 is FYNNEI in the germline V gene. The CDR3 loop reads CASSTERGTDTQYF. DNA for the CDR3: TGTGCCAGCAGCACCGAACGGGGCACAGATACGCAGTATTTT.

This chain connects TRBV4-2 to TRBJ1-5, with TRBD1 as a possible D gene (6 bases). The CDR3 has 17 amino acids. Germline V gene data show CDR1 as LGHNA and CDR2 as YNFKEQ. Trimming removed 2 bases at V and 4 bases at J, with 18 bases between. This CDR3 reads CASSQFGVGRGNQPQHF. DNA of the CDR3: TGTGCCAGCAGCCAATTCGGCGTCGGGAGGGGGAATCAGCCCCAGCATTTT.

This clone was counted a single time. The chain recombines TRBV5-4 with TRBJ2-3; 9 bases line up with TRBD2. The V and J ends lost 4 bases and 4 bases, in that order; junction bases with no gene match: 7. This CDR3 has 15 residues. Germline loops: CDR1 SGHNT, CDR2 YYREEE (reference sequence). The CDR3 loop reads CASSLGTSNSDTQYF. The CDR3 nucleotides read TGTGCCAGCAGCCTGGGGACTAGCAACTCAGATACGCAGTATTTT.

The chain employs TRBV5-1 and TRBJ2-1; TRBD2 matches at 8 bases. V lost 4 bases and J lost 9; bases outside the gene matches: 15. CDR1 and CDR2 from the germline V gene are SGHRS and YFSETQ. The CDR3 is 16 residues long. CDR3 nucleotides: TGCGCCAGCAGCCCTACTAGCGGTCTTGGGTGGGGTGAGCAGTTCTTC. Amino acid sequence: CASSPTSGLGWGEQFF.

CDR3 residues: CASSQGGTGNSPLHF. As DNA, the CDR3 is TGTGCCAGCAGCCAAGGTGGGACAGGGAATTCACCCCTCCACTTT. The V call is TRBV4-2, the J call TRBJ1-6, with TRBD1 identical over 9 bases. Germline CDR1 and CDR2: LGHNA and YNFKEQ. The trim removed 1 base at V and 7 bases at J, leaving 2 bases unmatched. This CDR3 is built from 15 residues.

V gene TRBV5-1 combines with J gene TRBJ1-1; D is unresolved. Germline CDR1 and CDR2: SGHRS and YFSETQ. The CDR3 runs 13 residues. Trimming shortened V by 5 bases and J by 6 bases, and 14 bases separated the two germline ends. The CDR3 region has the DNA TGCGCCAGCAGACCGCACGAGGGCCCTGAAGCTTTCTTT. It specifies CASRPHEGPEAFF.

V and J are TRBV5-1 and TRBJ1-5; D not resolved. This CDR3 has 14 residues. The V end was cut by 4 bases, the J end by 9 bases, with 17 bases between. Per the germline V gene, CDR1 is SGHRS and CDR2 is YFSETQ. Here the CDR3 reads CASSVTPGEGPQHF. CDR3 sequence (DNA): TGCGCCAGCAGCGTCACCCCGGGAGAAGGGCCCCAGCATTTT.